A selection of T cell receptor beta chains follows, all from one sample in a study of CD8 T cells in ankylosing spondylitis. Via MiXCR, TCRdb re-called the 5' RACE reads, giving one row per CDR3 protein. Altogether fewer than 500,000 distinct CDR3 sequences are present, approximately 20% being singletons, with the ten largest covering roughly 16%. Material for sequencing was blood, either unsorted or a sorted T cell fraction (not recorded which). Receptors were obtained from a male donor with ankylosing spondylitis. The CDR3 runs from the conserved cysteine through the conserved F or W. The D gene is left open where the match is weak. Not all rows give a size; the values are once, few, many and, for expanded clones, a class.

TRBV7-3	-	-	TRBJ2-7	CASSLTPDAYEQYF	TGTGCCAGCAGCTTGACTCCCGACGCCTACGAGCAGTACTTC
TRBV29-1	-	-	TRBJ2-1	CSVAVSRGGEQFF	TGCAGCGTTGCGGTCTCCCGTGGAGGTGAGCAGTTCTTC
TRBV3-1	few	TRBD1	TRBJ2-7	CASSQVPGQGYEQYF	TGTGCCAGCAGCCAAGTTCCGGGACAGGGCTACGAGCAGTACTTC
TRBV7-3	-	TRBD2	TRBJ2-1	CASSRGSGSYNEQFF	TGTGCCAGCAGCCGCGGGAGCGGGTCCTACAATGAGCAGTTCTTC
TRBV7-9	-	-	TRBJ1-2	CASSLGAGRDYGYTF	TGTGCCAGCAGCTTAGGGGCCGGACGGGACTATGGCTACACCTTC
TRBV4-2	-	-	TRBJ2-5	CASSHDVRGETQYF	TGTGCCAGCAGCCATGACGTCAGGGGAGAGACCCAGTACTTC
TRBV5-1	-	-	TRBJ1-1	CASSLDPGAAEAFF	TGCGCCAGCAGCTTGGATCCGGGGGCGGCTGAAGCTTTCTTT
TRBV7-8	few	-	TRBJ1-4	CASSLGTGIPNEKLFF	TGTGCCAGCAGCTTAGGGACCGGGATCCCTAATGAAAAACTGTTTTTT
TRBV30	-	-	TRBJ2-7	CAWSPSTSTREQYF	TGTGCCTGGAGCCCCAGTACATCTACGCGCGAGCAGTACTTC
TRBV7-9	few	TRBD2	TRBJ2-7	CASSSRGGSVSYEQYF	TGTGCCAGCAGCTCCCGGGGCGGGAGTGTAAGCTACGAGCAGTACTTC
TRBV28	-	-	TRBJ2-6	CASSPPGHPSSGANVLTF	TGTGCCAGCAGTCCGCCGGGACATCCGTCCTCTGGGGCCAACGTCCTGACTTTC
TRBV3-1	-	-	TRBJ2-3	CASSLTGALGTDTQYF	TGTGCCAGCAGCCTAACCGGGGCCCTCGGCACAGATACGCAGTATTTT
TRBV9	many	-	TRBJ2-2	CASREAGAATGELFF	TGTGCCAGCAGGGAGGCGGGGGCCGCCACCGGGGAGCTGTTTTTT
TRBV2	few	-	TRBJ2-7	CASSTDASGAIKQYF	TGTGCCAGCAGTACGGACGCATCCGGGGCCATCAAGCAGTACTTC
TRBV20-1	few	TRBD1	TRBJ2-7	CSATSGTGAYEQYF	TGCAGTGCTACTTCCGGGACAGGGGCCTACGAGCAGTACTTC
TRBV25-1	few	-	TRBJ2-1	CASNDMSSYNEQFF	TGTGCCAGCAATGATATGAGCTCCTACAATGAGCAGTTCTTC
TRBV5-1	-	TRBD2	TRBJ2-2	CASDLAGGTGELFF	TGCGCCAGCGACTTAGCGGGAGGCACCGGGGAGCTGTTTTTT
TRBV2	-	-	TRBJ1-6	CASIPRSYNSPLHF	TGTGCCAGCATCCCACGCTCCTATAATTCACCCCTCCACTTT
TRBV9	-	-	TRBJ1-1	CASSAYRDTEAFF	TGTGCCAGCAGCGCCTACAGGGACACTGAAGCTTTCTTT
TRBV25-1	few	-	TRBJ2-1	CASSDWGSYNEQFF	TGTGCCAGCAGTGATTGGGGCTCCTACAATGAGCAGTTCTTC
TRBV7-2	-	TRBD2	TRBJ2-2	CASSMGLAGGSTGELFF	TGTGCCAGCAGCATGGGACTAGCGGGAGGAAGCACCGGGGAGCTGTTTTTT
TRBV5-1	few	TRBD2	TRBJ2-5	CASSLSRLAGRETQYF	TGCGCCAGCAGCTTAAGTCGACTAGCGGGTCGGGAGACCCAGTACTTC
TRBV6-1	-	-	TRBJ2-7	CASNRGSSYEQYF	TGTGCCAGCAACCGGGGCAGCTCCTACGAGCAGTACTTC
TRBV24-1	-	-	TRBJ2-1	CATSDLAPFSYNEQFF	TGTGCCACCAGTGATTTGGCTCCCTTCTCATACAATGAGCAGTTCTTC
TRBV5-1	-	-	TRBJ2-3	CASSFKGTVDTQYF	TGCGCCAGCAGCTTTAAGGGGACGGTGGATACGCAGTATTTT
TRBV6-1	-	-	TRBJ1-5	CASRGTGSQPQHF	TGTGCCAGCAGGGGGACCGGATCGCAGCCCCAGCATTTT
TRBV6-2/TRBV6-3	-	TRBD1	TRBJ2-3	CASSYGGQAFTDTQYF	TGTGCCAGCAGTTACGGGGGACAGGCGTTCACAGATACGCAGTATTTT
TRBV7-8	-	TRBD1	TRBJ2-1	CASSSYRTGGDNEQFF	TGTGCCAGCAGCTCCTACAGGACAGGGGGGGACAATGAGCAGTTCTTC
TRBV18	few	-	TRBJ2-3	CASSPGLEGTDTQYF	TGTGCCAGCTCACCAGGGCTAGAAGGCACAGATACGCAGTATTTT
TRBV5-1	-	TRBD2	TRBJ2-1	CASSARLAGGFDEQFF	TGCGCCAGCAGCGCCCGACTAGCGGGAGGGTTCGATGAGCAGTTCTTC
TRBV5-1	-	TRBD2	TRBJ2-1	CASSLVGLAESYNEQFF	TGCGCCAGCAGCTTGGTTGGCCTAGCGGAATCCTACAATGAGCAGTTCTTC
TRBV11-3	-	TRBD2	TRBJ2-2	CASSLRSGANTGELFF	TGTGCCAGCAGCTTAAGAAGCGGGGCAAACACCGGGGAGCTGTTTTTT
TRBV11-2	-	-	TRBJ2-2	CASSLDRSGTGELFF	TGTGCCAGCAGCTTAGATCGGAGTGGGACCGGGGAGCTGTTTTTT
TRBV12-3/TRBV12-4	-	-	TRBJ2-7	CASSPRGIAQYF	TGTGCCAGCAGTCCCCGGGGCATCGCCCAGTACTTC
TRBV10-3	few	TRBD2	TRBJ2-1	CAISALAGAYNEQFF	TGTGCCATCAGTGCACTAGCGGGGGCCTACAATGAGCAGTTCTTC
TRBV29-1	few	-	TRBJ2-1	CSAGTFYNEQFF	TGCAGCGCCGGGACTTTCTACAATGAGCAGTTCTTC
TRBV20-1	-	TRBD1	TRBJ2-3	CSTYPGQGRNTQYF	TGCAGTACCTATCCGGGACAGGGTCGGAATACGCAGTATTTT
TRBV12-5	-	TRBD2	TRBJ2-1	CASATSGSFSEQFF	TGTGCTAGTGCCACTAGCGGGAGTTTTAGTGAGCAGTTCTTC
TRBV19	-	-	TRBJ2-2	CASGSVSNTGELFF	TGTGCCAGTGGGTCAGTGTCGAACACCGGGGAGCTGTTTTTT
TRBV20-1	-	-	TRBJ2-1	CSASTTQQFF	TGCAGTGCTTCGACGACTCAACAGTTCTTC
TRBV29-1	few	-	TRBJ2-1	CSVEDLRRTDEQFF	TGCAGCGTTGAAGATTTGCGCCGGACAGATGAGCAGTTCTTC
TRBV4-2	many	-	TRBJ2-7	CASSQTTGYYEQYF	TGTGCCAGCAGCCAGACTACGGGGTACTACGAGCAGTACTTC
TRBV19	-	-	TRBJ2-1	CASSNVLTEQFF	TGTGCCAGTAGTAACGTTCTGACAGAGCAGTTCTTC
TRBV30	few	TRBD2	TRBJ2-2	CAWSRSRSGAGELFF	TGTGCCTGGAGTCGTAGCCGTAGCGGGGCCGGGGAGCTGTTTTTT
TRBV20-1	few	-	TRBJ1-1	CSARPPDGTGIEAFF	TGCAGTGCTAGACCACCGGACGGGACCGGGATAGAAGCTTTCTTT
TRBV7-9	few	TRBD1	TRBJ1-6	CASSTGQGLYSPLHF	TGTGCCAGCAGCACGGGACAGGGGCTTTATTCACCCCTCCACTTT
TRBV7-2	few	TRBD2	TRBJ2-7	CASSLIAGVGEQYF	TGTGCCAGCAGCTTAATCGCGGGAGTGGGTGAGCAGTACTTC
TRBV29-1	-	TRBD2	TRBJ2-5	CSLGGGDQETQYF	TGCAGCCTCGGGGGAGGGGACCAAGAGACCCAGTACTTC
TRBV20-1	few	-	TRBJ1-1	CLVSPLGWGAFF	TGCCTAGTTTCACCCCTGGGTTGGGGAGCTTTCTTT
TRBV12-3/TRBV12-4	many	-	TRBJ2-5	CASSMVAGGQETQYF	TGTGCCAGCAGTATGGTGGCGGGTGGCCAAGAGACCCAGTACTTC
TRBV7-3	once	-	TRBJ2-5	CASSSTGSGTQYF	TGTGCCAGCAGCTCGACCGGTTCAGGGACCCAGTACTTC
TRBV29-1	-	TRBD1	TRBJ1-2	CSVGQGGTDGYTF	TGCAGCGTCGGACAGGGGGGAACGGATGGCTACACCTTC
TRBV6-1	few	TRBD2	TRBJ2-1	CASTAGLAGVSEQFF	TGTGCCAGCACCGCAGGACTAGCGGGAGTATCTGAGCAGTTCTTC
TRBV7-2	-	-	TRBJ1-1	CASSFYERQNTEAFF	TGTGCCAGCAGCTTCTATGAGCGGCAGAACACTGAAGCTTTCTTT
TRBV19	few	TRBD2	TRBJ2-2	CAIGLAGGRELFF	TGTGCCATAGGACTAGCGGGAGGGAGGGAGCTGTTTTTT
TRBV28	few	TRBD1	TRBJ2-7	CASRGETPGQGSYEQYF	TGTGCCAGCAGGGGAGAGACTCCGGGACAGGGGTCCTACGAGCAGTACTTC
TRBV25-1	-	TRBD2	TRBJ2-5	CASSEYGGRGQETQYF	TGTGCCAGCAGTGAATATGGCGGGAGGGGCCAAGAGACCCAGTACTTC